These 21 T cell receptor beta chains originate from one sample sequenced in a study of blood T cell repertoires in COVID-19 (dated by TCRdb to about 2020). The library was built by means of the immunoSEQ multiplex PCR assay. TCRdb holds this immuneACCESS table with in-frame rearrangements only. Some clones are missing; in checked studies, unresolved V genes explain under half, and the rest has no known cause. Recorded for this sample are just under 90,000 clones; around 88% of them occurred a single time. The ten largest clonotypes hold over 0.45% of the sample. Sequenced: peripheral blood. Receptor source: a man aged 60 to 75 with acute or convalescent COVID-19.

The J gene is TRBJ2-7, the V gene TRBV5-6; 7 nucleotides agree with TRBD2. The V and J ends lost 4 bases and 2 bases, in that order; junction bases with no gene match: 18. In germline, CDR1 is SGHDT, CDR2 YYEEEE. The CDR3 consists of 18 residues. The CDR3 reads CASSPLIPGLRETYEQYF. For the CDR3, the DNA is TGTGCCAGCAGCCCTCTAATACCGGGACTAAGGGAGACCTACGAGCAGTACTTC. Complete variable domain (other parts from reference TRBV5-6 and TRBJ2-7): DAGVTQSPTHLIKTRGQQVTLRCSPKSGHDTVSWYQQALGQGPQFIFQYYEEEERQRGNFPDRFSGHQFPNYSSELNVNALLLGDSALYLCASSPLIPGLRETYEQYFGPGTRLTVT.

V usage is TRBV30 and J usage is TRBJ1-4; weak D call: TRBD1 (5 bases). The CDR3 runs to 15 residues. CDR1 GTSNPN and CDR2 SVGIG come from the germline V gene (reference sequence). V was trimmed by 0 bases and J by 2 bases, leaving 10 bases between them. CDR3: CAWSVWGETNEKLFF. DNA of the CDR3: TGTGCCTGGAGTGTCTGGGGGGAGACTAATGAAAAACTGTTTTTT.

The rearrangement joins TRBV15 to TRBJ2-5; 8 bases match TRBD1. Germline CDR1 and CDR2: LNHNV and YYDKDF (reference sequence). The CDR3 runs 13 residues. V shed 9 bases, J shed 1 base, and the junction held 4 bases outside the gene matches. The CDR3 spells CATKTGGQETQYF. For the CDR3, the DNA is TGTGCCACTAAAACAGGGGGCCAAGAGACCCAGTACTTC.

The CDR3 loop is CASSEGQGATTNEKLFF. The CDR3 region has the DNA TGTGCCAGCAGTGAAGGACAGGGGGCGACAACTAATGAAAAACTGTTTTTT. The chain couples TRBV2 to TRBJ1-4; the match to TRBD1 covers 10 bases. After removal of 1 base from V and 0 bases from J, the junction contained 2 bases not matched to a gene. CDR3 length equals 17 residues. Germline-derived CDR1 and CDR2 are SNHLY and FYNNEI.

V is TRBV19 and J is TRBJ2-7; tentative D call: TRBD1 (6 bases). This CDR3 comprises 16 residues. Germline CDR1 and CDR2: LNHDA and SQIVND (reference sequence). V shed 5 bases and J shed 2 bases, with 19 bases lying between them. The chain's CDR3 is CASSLQTGPRPYEQYF. The CDR3 DNA is TGTGCCAGTAGTCTTCAGACAGGCCCCAGACCCTACGAGCAGTACTTC.

The V and J genes are TRBV11-2 and TRBJ2-1; 11 positions match TRBD2. Trimming removed 3 bases from V and 7 bases from J; junction bases left unmatched: 2. Germline V CDR1 and CDR2: SGHAT, FQNNGV. The CDR3 consists of 14 residues. The DNA of the CDR3 is TGTGCCAGCAGCTTTAGCGGGAGGGATAATGAGCAGTTCTTC. Its translation: CASSFSGRDNEQFF.

This clone was picked up a small number of times. The gene calls are TRBV19 and TRBJ1-5; no definite D call. The CDR3 contains 14 residues. V lost 3 bases and J 1 base, leaving 7 bases between the germline ends. Germline V gene sequence: CDR1 LNHDA, CDR2 SQIVND (reference sequence). In DNA, the CDR3 is TGTGCCAGTAGTATCGACTGGAGCAATCAGCCCCAGCATTTT. This encodes CASSIDWSNQPQHF. Variable domain in full (rest from reference TRBV19 and TRBJ1-5): DGGITQSPKYLFRKEGQNVTLSCEQNLNHDAMYWYRQDPGQGLRLIYYSQIVNDFQKGDIAEGYSVSREKKESFPLTVTSAQKNPTAFYLCASSIDWSNQPQHFGDGTRLSIL.

This rearrangement joins TRBV12-3 or TRBV12-4 to TRBJ1-2, with D perhaps TRBD1 (5 bases). The CDR3 is made up of 12 amino acids. V lost 6 bases to trimming and J lost 4 bases, with 9 bases between them. The CDR3 DNA follows: TGTGCCAGCAGCCAAGACAGCTATGGCTACACCTTC. It is translated as CASSQDSYGYTF.

V is TRBV28 and J is TRBJ1-6; 7 bases agree with TRBD1. Germline V gives CDR1 MDHEN, CDR2 SYDVKM. CDR3 length: 16 residues. J gave up 6 bases and V 1 base, and 6 bases lay outside the gene matches. CDR3 nucleotide sequence: TGTGCCAGCAGTTTATATGGGACAGAGGGTAATTCACCCCTCCACTTT. Amino acid sequence: CASSLYGTEGNSPLHF.

The chain couples TRBV5-1 to TRBJ1-2; 9 nucleotides agree with TRBD1. CDR3 length: 15 amino acids. J gave up 5 bases and V 0 bases, and 5 bases lay outside the gene matches. Germline V gene sequence: CDR1 SGHRS, CDR2 YFSETQ. CDR3 nucleotides: TGCGCCAGCAGCTTGGAGGGACAGGGACTGTATGGCTACACCTTC. Translated: CASSLEGQGLYGYTF.

The chain links TRBV19 to TRBJ2-3, with TRBD2 matching 8 bases. CDR3 length: 17 amino acids. With 1 base clipped from V and 3 bases from J, the junction kept 9 bases outside the gene matches. CDR1 is LNHDA, CDR2 SQIVND, per germline (reference sequence). The CDR3 is CASSIVTGGPRTDTQYF. For the CDR3, the DNA is TGTGCCAGTAGTATAGTAACGGGGGGGCCCCGAACAGATACGCAGTATTTT.

J is TRBJ1-1 and V is TRBV5-1; 9 bases line up with TRBD1. Trimming removed 4 bases from V and 1 base from J; junction bases left unmatched: 11. This CDR3 is built from 17 residues. Germline V gives CDR1 SGHRS, CDR2 YFSETQ. The DNA for the CDR3 is TGCGCCAGCAGCCCCCTTGGGGGGACAGGGACGAACACTGAAGCTTTCTTT. Translating it yields CASSPLGGTGTNTEAFF. Together with reference TRBV5-1 and TRBJ1-1, the CDR3 gives the full variable domain: KAGVTQTPRYLIKTRGQQVTLSCSPISGHRSVSWYQQTPGQGLQFLFEYFSETQRNKGNFPGRFSGRQFSNSRSEMNVSTLELGDSALYLCASSPLGGTGTNTEAFFGQGTRLTVV.

V gene TRBV18 combines with J gene TRBJ1-4; a weak D match, TRBD1 (5 bases). V lost 4 bases and J lost 2, with 5 bases in between. CDR1 and CDR2 (germline): KGHSH, LQKENI. This CDR3 spans 13 amino acids. CDR3 sequence: CASSQGTNEKLFF. The CDR3 nucleotides read TGTGCCAGCTCACAGGGGACTAATGAAAAACTGTTTTTT.

The chain has TRBV3-1 (or the pseudogene TRBV3-2) and TRBJ2-7, with 9 bases that match TRBD2. After removal of 1 base from V and 5 bases from J, the junction contained 3 bases not matched to a gene. The CDR3 runs to 14 residues. Per the germline V gene, CDR1 is LGHDT and CDR2 is YNNKEL (reference sequence). CDR3 coding DNA: TGTGCCAGCAGCCAAGTAGGACTAGCGAACGAGCAGTACTTC. Translation: CASSQVGLANEQYF.

This clone was recorded once. The rearrangement links TRBV19 to TRBJ2-7; 7 bases are a match to TRBD2. V lost 5 bases to trimming and J lost 3 bases; unmatched junction nucleotides: 7. The CDR3 is made up of 14 amino acids. The germline CDR1 and CDR2 sequences are LNHDA and SQIVND (reference sequence). CDR3 sequence: CASSPPGGYYEQYF. As DNA, the CDR3 is TGTGCCAGTAGTCCACCGGGGGGATACTACGAGCAGTACTTC.

The V call is TRBV18, the J call TRBJ2-3; TRBD1 might be the D (6 bases). The CDR3 sequence is 15 residues long. From germline, CDR1 is KGHSH and CDR2 LQKENI. V shed 1 base and J shed 2 bases, with 10 bases lying between them. This chain's CDR3 is CASSPQQGNTDTQYF. The DNA for the CDR3 is TGTGCCAGCTCACCACAGCAGGGGAACACAGATACGCAGTATTTT.

This chain joins TRBV15 and TRBJ2-2, with a tentative D call TRBD1 (6 bases). The CDR3 runs to 15 residues. Between the trimmed V and J ends, which lost 9 bases and 0 bases, there was a span of 14 bases. The V gene's germline CDR1 is LNHNV and CDR2 YYDKDF (reference sequence). CDR3 amino acids: CATGRGGPNTGELFF. The CDR3 nucleotides are TGTGCCACTGGGAGAGGGGGACCGAACACCGGGGAGCTGTTTTTT.

J is TRBJ1-1 and V is TRBV18; 10 bases are shared with TRBD1. Germline CDR1 is KGHSH and CDR2 is LQKENI. Trimming removed 7 bases from V and 6 bases from J; junction bases left unmatched: 8. The CDR3 sequence is 14 residues long. For the CDR3, the DNA is TGTGCCAGCTTCGACAGGGGGCACGTCGCTGAAGCTTTCTTT. Translated, it gives CASFDRGHVAEAFF.

The gene calls are TRBV11-2 and TRBJ2-2; 11 positions match TRBD2. The CDR3 contains 15 residues. Germline V gene lookup returns CDR1 SGHAT and CDR2 FQNNGV. V dropped 6 bases and J dropped 6; count of bases not matched to a gene: 6. CDR3 loop: CASRFSGGAAGELFF. As DNA, the CDR3 is TGTGCCAGCAGGTTTAGCGGGGGGGCCGCCGGGGAGCTGTTTTTT.

This CDR3 is CAIRGGSSGEKLFF. The CDR3 nucleotides are TGTGCCATCAGAGGGGGCTCATCGGGTGAAAAACTGTTTTTT. This rearrangement joins TRBV10-3 to TRBJ1-4; 7 nucleotides line up with TRBD1. J gave up 7 bases and V 6 bases, and 8 bases lay outside the gene matches. There are 14 residues in the CDR3. CDR1 ENHRY and CDR2 SYGVKD come from the germline V gene.

The CDR3 is CASSLGASGANVLTF. In DNA form, the CDR3 reads TGTGCCAGCAGCTTAGGGGCGTCTGGGGCCAACGTCCTGACTTTC. The chain employs TRBV11-3 and TRBJ2-6; D not resolved. Trimming shortened V by 1 base and J by 1 base, and 5 bases separated the two germline ends. Germline V gene data show CDR1 as SGHNT and CDR2 as YENEEA. The CDR3 length is 15 residues. The full variable domain, completed using reference TRBV11-3 and TRBJ2-6, is EAGVVQSPRYKIIEKKQPVAFWCNPISGHNTLYWYLQNLGQGPELLIRYENEEAVDDSQLPKDRFSAERLKGVDSTLKIQPAELGDSAVYLCASSLGASGANVLTFGAGSRLTVL.